This T cell receptor (beta chain) comes out of a study of blood T cell repertoires in COVID-19. V shed 3 bases and J shed 4 bases, with 15 bases lying between them. Germline-derived CDR1 and CDR2 are ENHRY and SYGVKD. The CDR3 has 16 residues. Per the original methods: For nucleated cells, counts were estimated from reference gene primer amplification. Sequencing was performed with immunoSEQ multiplex PCR; in TCRdb, only in-frame clones are kept and a portion is missing. That table supplies the V and J calls and clone size; D and trimming were determined from the DNA. The table includes over 300,000 clones, around 87% detected once.

This chain uses TRBV10-3 with TRBJ2-2; D is perhaps TRBD2 (7 bases). The material sequenced was PBMCs or T cells enriched from blood (not recorded which). The sequence was obtained from a woman between 25 and 40 years old with acute COVID-19. The CDR3 spells CAISDMAGAFTGELFF. The DNA of the CDR3 is TGTGCCATCAGTGATATGGCGGGGGCCTTCACCGGGGAGCTGTTTTTT.